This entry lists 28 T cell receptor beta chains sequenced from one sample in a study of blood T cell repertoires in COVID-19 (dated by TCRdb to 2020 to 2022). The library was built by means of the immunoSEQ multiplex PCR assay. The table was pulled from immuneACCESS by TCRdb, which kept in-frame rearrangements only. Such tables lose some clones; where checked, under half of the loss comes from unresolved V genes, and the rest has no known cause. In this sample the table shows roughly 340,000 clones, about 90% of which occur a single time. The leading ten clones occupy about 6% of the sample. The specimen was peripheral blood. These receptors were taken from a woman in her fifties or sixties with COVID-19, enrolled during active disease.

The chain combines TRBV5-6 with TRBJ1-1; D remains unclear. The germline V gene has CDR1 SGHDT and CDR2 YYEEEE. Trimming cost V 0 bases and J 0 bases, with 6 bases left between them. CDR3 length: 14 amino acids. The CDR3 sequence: CASSLELVNTEAFF. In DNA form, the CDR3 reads TGTGCCAGCAGCTTGGAATTAGTGAACACTGAAGCTTTCTTT.

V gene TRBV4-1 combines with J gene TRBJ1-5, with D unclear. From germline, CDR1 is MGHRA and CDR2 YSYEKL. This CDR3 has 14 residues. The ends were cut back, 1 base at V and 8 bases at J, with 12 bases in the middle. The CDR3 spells CASSQVPGPEPQHF. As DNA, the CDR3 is TGCGCCAGCAGCCAAGTTCCGGGTCCAGAGCCCCAGCATTTT.

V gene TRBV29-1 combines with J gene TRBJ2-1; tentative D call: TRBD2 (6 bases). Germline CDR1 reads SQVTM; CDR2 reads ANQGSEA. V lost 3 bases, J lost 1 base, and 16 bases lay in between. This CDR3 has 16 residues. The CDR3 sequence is CSVDSSGRGSYNEQFF. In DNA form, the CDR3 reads TGCAGCGTTGATAGTAGCGGCAGAGGTTCCTACAATGAGCAGTTCTTC.

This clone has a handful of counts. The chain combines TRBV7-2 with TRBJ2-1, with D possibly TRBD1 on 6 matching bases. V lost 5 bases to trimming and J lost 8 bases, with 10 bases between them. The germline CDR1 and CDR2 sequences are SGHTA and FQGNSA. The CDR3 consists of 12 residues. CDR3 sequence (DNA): TGTGCCAGCAGCCTCAGGGGATATGAGCAGTTCTTC. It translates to CASSLRGYEQFF.

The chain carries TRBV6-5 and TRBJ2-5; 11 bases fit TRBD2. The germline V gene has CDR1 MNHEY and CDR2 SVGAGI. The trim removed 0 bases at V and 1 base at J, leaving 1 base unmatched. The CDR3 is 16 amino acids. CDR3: CASSYSGTSGQETQYF. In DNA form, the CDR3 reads TGTGCCAGCAGTTACTCCGGGACTAGCGGCCAAGAGACCCAGTACTTC.

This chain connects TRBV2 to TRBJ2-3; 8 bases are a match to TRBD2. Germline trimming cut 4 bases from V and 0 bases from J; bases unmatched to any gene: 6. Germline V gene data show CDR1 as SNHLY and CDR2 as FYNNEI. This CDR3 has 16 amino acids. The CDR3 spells CASSGIAGLSTDTQYF. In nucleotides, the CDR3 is TGTGCCAGCAGTGGGATAGCGGGACTTAGCACAGATACGCAGTATTTT.

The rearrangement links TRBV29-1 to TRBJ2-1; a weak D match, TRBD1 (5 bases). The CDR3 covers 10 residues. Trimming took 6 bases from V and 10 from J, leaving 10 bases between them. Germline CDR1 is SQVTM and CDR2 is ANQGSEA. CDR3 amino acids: CSVNRPEQFF. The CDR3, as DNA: TGCAGCGTAAACAGGCCCGAGCAGTTCTTC.

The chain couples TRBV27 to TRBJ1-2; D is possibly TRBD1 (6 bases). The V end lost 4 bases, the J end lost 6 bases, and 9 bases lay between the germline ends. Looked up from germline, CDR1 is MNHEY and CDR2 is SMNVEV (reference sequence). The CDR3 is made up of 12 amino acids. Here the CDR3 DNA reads TGTGCCAGCAGTTCGTACAGGGATGGCTACACCTTC. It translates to CASSSYRDGYTF.

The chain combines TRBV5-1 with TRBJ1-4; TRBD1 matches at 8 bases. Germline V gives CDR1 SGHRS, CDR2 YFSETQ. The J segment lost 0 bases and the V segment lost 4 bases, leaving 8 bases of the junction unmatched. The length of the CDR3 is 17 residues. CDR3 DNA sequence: TGCGCCAGCAGCCCCGCAGGGGGCCCCTCAACTAATGAAAAACTGTTTTTT. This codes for CASSPAGGPSTNEKLFF.

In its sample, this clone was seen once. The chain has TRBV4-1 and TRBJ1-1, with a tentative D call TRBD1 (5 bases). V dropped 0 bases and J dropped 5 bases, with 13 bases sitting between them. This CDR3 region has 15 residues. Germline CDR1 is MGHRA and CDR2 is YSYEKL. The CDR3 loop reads CASSQDLGEGTEAFF. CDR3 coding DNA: TGCGCCAGCAGCCAAGATTTAGGGGAGGGGACTGAAGCTTTCTTT.

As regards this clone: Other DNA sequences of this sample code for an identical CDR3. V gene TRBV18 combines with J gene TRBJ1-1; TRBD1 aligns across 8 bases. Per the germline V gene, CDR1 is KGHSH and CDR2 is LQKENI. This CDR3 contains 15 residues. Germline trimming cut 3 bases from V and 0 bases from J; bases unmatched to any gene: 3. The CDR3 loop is CASSPPGGVNTEAFF. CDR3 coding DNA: TGTGCCAGCTCACCCCCAGGGGGCGTGAACACTGAAGCTTTCTTT.

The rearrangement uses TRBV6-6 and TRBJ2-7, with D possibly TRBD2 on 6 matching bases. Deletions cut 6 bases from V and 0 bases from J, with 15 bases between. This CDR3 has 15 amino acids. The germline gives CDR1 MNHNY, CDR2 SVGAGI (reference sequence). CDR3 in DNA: TGTGCCAGCAGACCCTTTAGCGGTTCCTCCTACGAGCAGTACTTC. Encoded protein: CASRPFSGSSYEQYF.

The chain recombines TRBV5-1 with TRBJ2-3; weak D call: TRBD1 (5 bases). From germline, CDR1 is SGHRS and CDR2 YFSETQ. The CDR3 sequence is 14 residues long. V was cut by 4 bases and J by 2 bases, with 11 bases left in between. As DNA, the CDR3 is TGCGCCAGCAGCCAGGGCCCGTCCACAGATACGCAGTATTTT. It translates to CASSQGPSTDTQYF.

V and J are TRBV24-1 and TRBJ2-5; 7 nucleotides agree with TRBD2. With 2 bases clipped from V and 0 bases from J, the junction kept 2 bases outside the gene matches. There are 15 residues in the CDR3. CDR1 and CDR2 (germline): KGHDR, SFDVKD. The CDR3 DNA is TGTGCCACCAGTGATTCACTAGCGTACCAAGAGACCCAGTACTTC. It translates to CATSDSLAYQETQYF.

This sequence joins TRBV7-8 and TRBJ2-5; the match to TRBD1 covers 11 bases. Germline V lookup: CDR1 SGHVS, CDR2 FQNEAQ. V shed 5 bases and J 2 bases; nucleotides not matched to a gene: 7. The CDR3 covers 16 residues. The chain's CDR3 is CASSNRDRGLQETQYF. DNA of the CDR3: TGTGCCAGCAGCAACCGGGACAGGGGGTTACAAGAGACCCAGTACTTC.

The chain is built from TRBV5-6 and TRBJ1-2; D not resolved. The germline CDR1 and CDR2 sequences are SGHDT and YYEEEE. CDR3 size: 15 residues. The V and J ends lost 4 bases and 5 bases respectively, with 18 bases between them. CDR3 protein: CASSLQDRRPYGYTF. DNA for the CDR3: TGTGCCAGCAGCCTCCAGGATCGAAGACCTTATGGCTACACCTTC.

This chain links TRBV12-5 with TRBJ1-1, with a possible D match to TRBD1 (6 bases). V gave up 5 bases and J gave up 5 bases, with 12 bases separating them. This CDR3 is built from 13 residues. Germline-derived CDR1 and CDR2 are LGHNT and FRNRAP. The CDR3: CASGMGAWTEAFF. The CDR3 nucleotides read TGTGCTAGTGGTATGGGGGCTTGGACTGAAGCTTTCTTT.

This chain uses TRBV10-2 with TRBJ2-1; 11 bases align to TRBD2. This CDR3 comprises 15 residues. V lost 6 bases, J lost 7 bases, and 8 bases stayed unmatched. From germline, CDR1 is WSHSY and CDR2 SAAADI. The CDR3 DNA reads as TGCGCCAGCAGCGTAGCGGGAGGGGCGGGAAATGAGCAGTTCTTC. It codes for CASSVAGGAGNEQFF.

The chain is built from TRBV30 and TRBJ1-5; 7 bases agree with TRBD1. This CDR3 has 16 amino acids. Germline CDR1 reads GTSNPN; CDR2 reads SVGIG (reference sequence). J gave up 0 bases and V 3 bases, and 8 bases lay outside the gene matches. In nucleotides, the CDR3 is TGTGCCTGGAGACATTGGGACAGAGATAGCAATCAGCCCCAGCATTTT. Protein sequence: CAWRHWDRDSNQPQHF. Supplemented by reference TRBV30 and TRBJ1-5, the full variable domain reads SQTIHQWPATLVQPVGSPLSLECTVEGTSNPNLYWYRQAAGRGLQLLFYSVGIGQISSEVPQNLSASRPQDRQFILSSKKLLLSDSGFYLCAWRHWDRDSNQPQHFGDGTRLSIL.

CDR3 coding DNA: TGCGCCAGCAGCCAAGTTAGGCTAGCGGGAGTTGTTCCCTACAATGAGCAGTTCTTC. Its translation is CASSQVRLAGVVPYNEQFF. The rearrangement links TRBV4-1 to TRBJ2-1; TRBD2 matches 10 bases. Looked up from germline, CDR1 is MGHRA and CDR2 is YSYEKL. The length of the CDR3 is 19 residues. V shed 1 base, J shed 2 bases, and the junction held 11 bases outside the gene matches.

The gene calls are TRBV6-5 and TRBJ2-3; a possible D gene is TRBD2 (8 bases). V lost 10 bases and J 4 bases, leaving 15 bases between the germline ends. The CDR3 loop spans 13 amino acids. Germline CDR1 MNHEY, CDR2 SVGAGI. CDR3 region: CATREGASDTQYF. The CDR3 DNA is TGTGCCACACGGGAGGGGGCGTCAGATACGCAGTATTTT.

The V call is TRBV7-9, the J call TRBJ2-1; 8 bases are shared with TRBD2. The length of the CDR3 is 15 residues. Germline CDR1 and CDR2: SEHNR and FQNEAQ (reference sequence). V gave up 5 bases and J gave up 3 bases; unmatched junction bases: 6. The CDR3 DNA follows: TGTGCCAGCAGCCCGACTAGCGAAATCTACAATGAGCAGTTCTTC. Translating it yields CASSPTSEIYNEQFF. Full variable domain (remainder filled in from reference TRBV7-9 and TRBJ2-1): DTGVSQNPRHKITKRGQNVTFRCDPISEHNRLYWYRQTLGQGPEFLTYFQNEAQLEKSRLLSDRFSAERPKGSFSTLEIQRTEQGDSAMYLCASSPTSEIYNEQFFGPGTRLTVL.

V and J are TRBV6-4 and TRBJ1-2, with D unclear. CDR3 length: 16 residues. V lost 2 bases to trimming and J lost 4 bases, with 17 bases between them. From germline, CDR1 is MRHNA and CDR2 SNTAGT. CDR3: CASSDTLGRLPYGYTF. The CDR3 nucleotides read TGTGCCAGCAGTGACACCCTCGGGAGGCTACCCTATGGCTACACCTTC.

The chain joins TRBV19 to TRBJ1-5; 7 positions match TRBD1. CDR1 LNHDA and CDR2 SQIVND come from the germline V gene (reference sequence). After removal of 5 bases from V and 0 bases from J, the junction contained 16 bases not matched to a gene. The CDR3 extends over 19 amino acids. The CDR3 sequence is CASSPRGALTTYSNQPQHF. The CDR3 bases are TGTGCCAGTAGTCCCAGGGGGGCGCTCACAACTTATAGCAATCAGCCCCAGCATTTT.

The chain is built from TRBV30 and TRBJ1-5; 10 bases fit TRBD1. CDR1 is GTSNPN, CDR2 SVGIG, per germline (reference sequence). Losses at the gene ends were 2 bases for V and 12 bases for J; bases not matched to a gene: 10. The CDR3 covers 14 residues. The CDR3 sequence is CAWSPGQGITVQHF. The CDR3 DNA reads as TGTGCCTGGAGTCCGGGACAGGGGATCACAGTCCAGCATTTT.

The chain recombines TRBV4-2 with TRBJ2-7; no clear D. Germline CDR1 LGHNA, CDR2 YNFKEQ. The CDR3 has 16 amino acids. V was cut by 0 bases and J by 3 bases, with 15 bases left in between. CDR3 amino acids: CASSQDSLPAGYEQYF. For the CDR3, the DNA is TGTGCCAGCAGCCAAGATAGTCTCCCAGCAGGCTACGAGCAGTACTTC.

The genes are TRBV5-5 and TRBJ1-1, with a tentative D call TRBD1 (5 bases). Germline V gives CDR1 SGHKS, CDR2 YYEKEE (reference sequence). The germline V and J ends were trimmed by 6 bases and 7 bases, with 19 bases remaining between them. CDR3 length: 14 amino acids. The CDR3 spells CASTDPGLTFEAFF. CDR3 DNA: TGTGCCAGCACCGACCCGGGACTGACTTTTGAAGCTTTCTTT.

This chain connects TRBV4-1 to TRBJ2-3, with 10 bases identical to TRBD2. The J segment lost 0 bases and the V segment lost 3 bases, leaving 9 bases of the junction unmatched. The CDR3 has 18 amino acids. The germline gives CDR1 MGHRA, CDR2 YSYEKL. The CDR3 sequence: CASSQPRASGGSTDTQYF. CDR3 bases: TGCGCCAGCAGCCAGCCCCGAGCTAGCGGGGGAAGCACAGATACGCAGTATTTT.